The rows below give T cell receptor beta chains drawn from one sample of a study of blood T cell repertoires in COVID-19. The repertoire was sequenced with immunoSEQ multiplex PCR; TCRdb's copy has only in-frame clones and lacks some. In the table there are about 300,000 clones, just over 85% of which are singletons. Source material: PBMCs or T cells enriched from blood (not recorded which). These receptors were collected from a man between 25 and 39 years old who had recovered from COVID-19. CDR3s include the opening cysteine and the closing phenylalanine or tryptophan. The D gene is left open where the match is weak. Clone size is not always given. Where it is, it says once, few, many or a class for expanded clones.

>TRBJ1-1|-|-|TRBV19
CASSTSINTEAFF
TGTGCCAGTAGTACTAGCATTAACACTGAAGCTTTCTTT
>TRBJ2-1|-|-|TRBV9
CASSVVAVYNEQFF
TGTGCCAGCAGCGTAGTGGCAGTCTACAATGAGCAGTTCTTC
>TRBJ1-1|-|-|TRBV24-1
CATRGGSGTEAFF
TGTGCCACCAGAGGAGGGTCGGGCACTGAAGCTTTCTTT
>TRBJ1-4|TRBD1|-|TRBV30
CAWKRQGPNEKLFF
TGTGCCTGGAAACGACAGGGCCCTAATGAAAAACTGTTTTTT
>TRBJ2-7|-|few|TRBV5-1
CASSLDGFGGEQYF
TGCGCCAGCAGCTTGGACGGCTTCGGGGGTGAGCAGTACTTC
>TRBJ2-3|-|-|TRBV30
CAWSDLGSGNGDTQYF
TGTGCCTGGAGCGACCTAGGAAGCGGCAACGGGGATACGCAGTATTTT
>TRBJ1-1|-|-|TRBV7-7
CASSSRVEQRGGRVDEAFF
TGTGCTAGCAGCTCCAGGGTCGAACAAAGGGGGGGGCGAGTAGACGAAGCTTTCTTT
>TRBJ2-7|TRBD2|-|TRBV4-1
CASSQEPRTSGSAYEQYF
TGCGCCAGCAGCCAAGAACCCAGGACTAGCGGGAGCGCGTACGAGCAGTACTTC
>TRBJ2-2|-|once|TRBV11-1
CASSLGGSGELFF
TGTGCCAGCAGCTTAGGGGGCTCCGGGGAGCTGTTTTTT
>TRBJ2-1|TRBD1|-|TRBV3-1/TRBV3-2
CASSQGTGRNEQFF
TGTGCCAGCAGCCAAGGGACAGGGAGGAATGAGCAGTTCTTC
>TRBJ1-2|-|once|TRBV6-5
CASSPQGLSYGYTF
TGTGCCAGCAGTCCCCAGGGTTTGAGCTATGGCTACACCTTC
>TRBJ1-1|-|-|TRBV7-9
CASSPAGGADTEAFF
TGTGCCAGCAGCCCCGCGGGGGGGGCTGACACTGAAGCTTTCTTT
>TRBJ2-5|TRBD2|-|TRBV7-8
CASSFEAGTSVGETQYF
TGTGCCAGCAGCTTTGAGGCCGGCACTAGCGTTGGAGAGACCCAGTACTTC
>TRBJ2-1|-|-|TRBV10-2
CASSDPGRYYNEQFF
TGCGCCAGCAGTGATCCAGGCCGCTACTACAATGAGCAGTTCTTC
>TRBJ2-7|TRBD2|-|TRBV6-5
CASNPSGATSYEQYF
TGTGCCAGCAATCCTAGCGGGGCGACATCCTACGAGCAGTACTTC
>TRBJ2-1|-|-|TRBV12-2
CASQPAGRYNEQFF
TGTGCAAGCCAGCCGGCGGGGAGATACAATGAGCAGTTCTTC
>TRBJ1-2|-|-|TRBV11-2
CASSLNRVSNYGYTF
TGTGCCAGCAGCTTGAACAGGGTCTCTAACTATGGCTACACCTTC
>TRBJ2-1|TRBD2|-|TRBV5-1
CASSLEVTSGRNEQFF
TGCGCCAGCAGCTTGGAGGTGACTAGCGGGAGGAATGAGCAGTTCTTC
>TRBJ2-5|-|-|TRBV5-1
CASSPPLPRDQYF
TGCGCCAGCAGCCCACCCCTTCCTCGGGACCAGTACTTC
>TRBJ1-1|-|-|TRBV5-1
CASSLGHDEAFF
TGCGCCAGCAGCCTGGGACACGACGAAGCTTTCTTT